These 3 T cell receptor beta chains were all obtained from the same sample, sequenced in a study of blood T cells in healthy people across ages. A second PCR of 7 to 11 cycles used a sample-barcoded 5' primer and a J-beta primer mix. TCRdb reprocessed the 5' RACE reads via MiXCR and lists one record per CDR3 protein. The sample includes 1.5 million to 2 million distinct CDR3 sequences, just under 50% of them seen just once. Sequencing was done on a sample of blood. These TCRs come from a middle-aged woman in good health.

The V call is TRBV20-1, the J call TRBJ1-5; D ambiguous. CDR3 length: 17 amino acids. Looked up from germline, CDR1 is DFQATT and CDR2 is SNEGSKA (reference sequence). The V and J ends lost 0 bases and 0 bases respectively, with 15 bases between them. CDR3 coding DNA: TGCAGTGCTAGAGATCCTACGGGGTTCCATAGCAATCAGCCCCAGCATTTT. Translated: CSARDPTGFHSNQPQHF.

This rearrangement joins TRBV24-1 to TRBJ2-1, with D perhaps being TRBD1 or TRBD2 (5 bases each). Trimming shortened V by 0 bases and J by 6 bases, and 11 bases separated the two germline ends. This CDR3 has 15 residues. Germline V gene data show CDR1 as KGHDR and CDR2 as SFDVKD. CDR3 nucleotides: TGTGCCACCAGTGATTTGGGGGCGGACTTCAATGAGCAGTTCTTC. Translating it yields CATSDLGADFNEQFF.

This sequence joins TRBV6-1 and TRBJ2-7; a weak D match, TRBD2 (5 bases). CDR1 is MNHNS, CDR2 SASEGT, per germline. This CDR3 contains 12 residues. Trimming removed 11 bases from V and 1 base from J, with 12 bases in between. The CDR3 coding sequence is TGTGCCGGCACGGGATTATCCTACGAGCAGTACTTC. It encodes CAGTGLSYEQYF.